This TCR beta chain was identified in a study of cytomegalovirus exposure and HLA in healthy donors. As for the study in general: As released early, the data held roughly 85 million unique TCRs from HLA-typed donors.

This PCR relied on a set of 60 Vbeta primers and 13 Jbeta primers. Measured with immunoSEQ multiplex PCR; TCRdb has only the in-frame clones, and not every one. Counted here are fewer than 110,000 clones, 75% occurring once; the ten biggest clones make up about 10%. Notes on the study in general: Donors belonging to an Asian-associated ancestry cluster reportedly showed fewer N-insertions in productive TCRs than the roughly 700-donor mean, according to what a later analysis found. In vitro checks showed that a few CMV-associated chains really do target CMV antigens. It was only CMV serostatus that was available as immune exposure information.

Germline V gives CDR1 SGHVS, CDR2 FNYEAQ. The V and J ends lost 5 bases and 2 bases respectively, with 14 bases between them. The CDR3 runs to 15 residues. This clone was recorded once. The antigen remains undetermined. This TCR was recovered from a man aged 45-65 years in good health and CMV-seronegative. The source material was PBMCs. The gene calls are TRBV7-6 and TRBJ2-3; tentatively, D is TRBD2 (5 bases). CDR3 bases: TGTGCCAGCAGCCCCACGGGGAGCCCCACAGATACGCAGTATTTT. It codes for CASSPTGSPTDTQYF.